This T cell receptor (beta chain) was captured in a study of neurological immune-mediated disorders. Study observations and caveats: The greatest degree of TCR clonal expansion was observed in HTLV-1-associated myelopathy, with the lowest in multiple sclerosis, below that of healthy controls.

PBMCs stored at -80 C, numbering 2 million, were the origin of the unsorted libraries. At least ten counts were recorded for this clonotype. The antigen is undetermined. Synthesis of cDNA used 5'RACE (with 10-nucleotide random UMIs). Whenever a sequencing run was performed, it yielded over 200 million TCR-beta sequences from 15-18 subjects. TCRdb called the 5' RACE reads again in MiXCR, with one record for every CDR3 protein. This sample carries approximately 86,000 distinct CDR3 sequences, roughly 2.6% of them seen once, and the ten largest clones take around 1.1%. V trimming: 1 base; J trimming: 0 bases; junction bases outside the gene matches: 6. CDR1 is DFQATT, CDR2 SNEGSKA, per germline (reference sequence). The CDR3 length is 16 residues.

This TCR came from a woman aged 25 to 39 with multiple sclerosis. The J gene is TRBJ2-1, the V gene TRBV20-1; TRBD2 agrees at 7 bases. Sequencing input: PBMCs. CDR3 loop: CSARARLAASYNEQFF. CDR3 bases: TGCAGTGCTAGAGCGAGACTAGCAGCCTCCTACAATGAGCAGTTCTTC.